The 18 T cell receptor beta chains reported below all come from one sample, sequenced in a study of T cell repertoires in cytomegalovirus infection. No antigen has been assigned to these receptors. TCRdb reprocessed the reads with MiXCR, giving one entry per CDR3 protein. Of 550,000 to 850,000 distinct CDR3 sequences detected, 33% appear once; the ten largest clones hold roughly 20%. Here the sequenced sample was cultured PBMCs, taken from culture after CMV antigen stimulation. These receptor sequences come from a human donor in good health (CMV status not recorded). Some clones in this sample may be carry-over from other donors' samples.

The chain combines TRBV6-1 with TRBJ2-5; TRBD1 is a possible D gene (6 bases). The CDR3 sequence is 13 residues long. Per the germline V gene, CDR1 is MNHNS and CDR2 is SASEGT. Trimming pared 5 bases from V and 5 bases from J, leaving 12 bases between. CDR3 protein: CASSPRDTETQYF. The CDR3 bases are TGTGCCAGCAGTCCCCGGGACACGGAGACCCAGTACTTC.

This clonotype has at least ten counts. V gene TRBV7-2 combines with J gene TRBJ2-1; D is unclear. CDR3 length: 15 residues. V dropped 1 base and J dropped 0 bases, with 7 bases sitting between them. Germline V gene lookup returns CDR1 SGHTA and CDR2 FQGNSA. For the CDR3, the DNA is TGTGCCAGCAGCTTAGGCTCGAGCTCCTACAATGAGCAGTTCTTC. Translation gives CASSLGSSSYNEQFF.

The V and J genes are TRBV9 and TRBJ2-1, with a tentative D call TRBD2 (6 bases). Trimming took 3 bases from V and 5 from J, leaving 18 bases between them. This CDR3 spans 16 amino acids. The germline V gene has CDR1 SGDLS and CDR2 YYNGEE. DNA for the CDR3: TGTGCCAGCAGCGCGGAGGGCGCGGGCCGGAACAATGAGCAGTTCTTC. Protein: CASSAEGAGRNNEQFF.

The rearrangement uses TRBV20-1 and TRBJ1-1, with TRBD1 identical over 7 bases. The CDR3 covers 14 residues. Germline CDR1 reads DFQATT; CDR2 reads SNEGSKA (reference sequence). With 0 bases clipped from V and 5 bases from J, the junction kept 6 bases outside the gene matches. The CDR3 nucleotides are TGCAGTGCTAGAGAGAGAACAGGGGTAACTGAAGCTTTCTTT. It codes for CSARERTGVTEAFF.

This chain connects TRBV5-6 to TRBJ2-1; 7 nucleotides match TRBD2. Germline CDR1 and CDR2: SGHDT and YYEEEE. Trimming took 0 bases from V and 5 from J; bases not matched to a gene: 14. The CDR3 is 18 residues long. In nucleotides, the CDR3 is TGTGCCAGCAGCTTGGCCCTCCGACGGGGGAGGGTTGACAATGAGCAGTTCTTC. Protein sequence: CASSLALRRGRVDNEQFF.

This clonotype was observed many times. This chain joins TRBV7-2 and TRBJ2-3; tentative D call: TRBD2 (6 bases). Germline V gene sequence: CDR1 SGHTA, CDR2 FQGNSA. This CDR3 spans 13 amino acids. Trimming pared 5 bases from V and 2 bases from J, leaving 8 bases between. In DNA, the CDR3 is TGTGCCAGCAGCCTGGACTACACAGATACGCAGTATTTT. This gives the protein CASSLDYTDTQYF. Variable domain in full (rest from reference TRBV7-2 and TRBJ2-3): GAGVSQSPSNKVTEKGKDVELRCDPISGHTALYWYRQSLGQGLEFLIYFQGNSAPDKSGLPSDRFSAERTGGSVSTLTIQRTQQEDSAVYLCASSLDYTDTQYFGPGTRLTVL.

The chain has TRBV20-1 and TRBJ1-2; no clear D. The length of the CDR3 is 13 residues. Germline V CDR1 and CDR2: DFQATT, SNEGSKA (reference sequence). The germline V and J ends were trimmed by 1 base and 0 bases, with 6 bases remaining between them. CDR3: CSARVLANYGYTF. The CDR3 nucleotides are TGCAGTGCTAGAGTGTTAGCTAACTATGGCTACACCTTC.

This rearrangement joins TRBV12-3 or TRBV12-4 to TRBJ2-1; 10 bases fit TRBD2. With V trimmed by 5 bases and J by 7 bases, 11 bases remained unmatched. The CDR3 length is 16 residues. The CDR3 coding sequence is TGTGCCAGCAGTCAGAGAAGCGGGAGGGCCCGAAATGAGCAGTTCTTC. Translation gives CASSQRSGRARNEQFF.

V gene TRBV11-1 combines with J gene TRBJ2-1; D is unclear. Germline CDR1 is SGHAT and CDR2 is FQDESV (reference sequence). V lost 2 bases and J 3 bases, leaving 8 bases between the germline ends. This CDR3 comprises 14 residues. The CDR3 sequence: CASSLSPNYNEQFF. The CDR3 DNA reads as TGTGCCAGCAGCTTAAGTCCGAACTACAATGAGCAGTTCTTC.

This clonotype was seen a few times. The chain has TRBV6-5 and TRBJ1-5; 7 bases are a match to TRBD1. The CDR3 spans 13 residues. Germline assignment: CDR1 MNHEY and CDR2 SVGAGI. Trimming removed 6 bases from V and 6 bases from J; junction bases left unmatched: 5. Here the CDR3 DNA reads TGTGCCAGCAGCCGGGACAGAGTTCAGCCCCAGCATTTT. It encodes CASSRDRVQPQHF.

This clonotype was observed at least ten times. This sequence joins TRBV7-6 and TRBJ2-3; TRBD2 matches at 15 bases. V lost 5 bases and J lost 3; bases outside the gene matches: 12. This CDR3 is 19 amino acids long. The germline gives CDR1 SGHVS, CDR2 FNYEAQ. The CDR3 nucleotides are TGTGCCAGCAGCCCTCTTGGACTAGCGGGAGGGCCGGTGACAGATACGCAGTATTTT. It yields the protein CASSPLGLAGGPVTDTQYF.

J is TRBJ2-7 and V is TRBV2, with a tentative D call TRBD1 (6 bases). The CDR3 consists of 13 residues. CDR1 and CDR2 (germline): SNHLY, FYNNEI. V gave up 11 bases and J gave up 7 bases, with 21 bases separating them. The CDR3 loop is CAGWTAPYREQYF. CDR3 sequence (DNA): TGTGCCGGATGGACAGCGCCCTATAGGGAGCAGTACTTC.

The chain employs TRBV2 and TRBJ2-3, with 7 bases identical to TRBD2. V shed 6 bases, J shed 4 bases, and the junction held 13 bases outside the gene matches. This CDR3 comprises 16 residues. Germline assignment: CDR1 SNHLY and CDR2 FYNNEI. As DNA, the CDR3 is TGTGCCAGCAGCGGTAAACGGACTAGTGTTGCAGATACGCAGTATTTT. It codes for CASSGKRTSVADTQYF.

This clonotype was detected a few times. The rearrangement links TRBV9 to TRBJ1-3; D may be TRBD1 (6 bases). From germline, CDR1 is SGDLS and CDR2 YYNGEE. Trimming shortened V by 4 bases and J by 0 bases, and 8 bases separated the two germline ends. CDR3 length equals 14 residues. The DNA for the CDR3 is TGTGCCAGCAGCACAGGGATCTCTGGAAACACCATATATTTT. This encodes CASSTGISGNTIYF.

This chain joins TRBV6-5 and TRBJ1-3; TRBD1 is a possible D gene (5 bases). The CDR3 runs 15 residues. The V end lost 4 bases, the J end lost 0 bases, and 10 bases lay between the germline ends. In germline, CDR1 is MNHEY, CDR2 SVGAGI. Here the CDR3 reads CASSSGVLSGNTIYF. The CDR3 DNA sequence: TGTGCCAGCAGTTCGGGGGTACTCTCTGGAAACACCATATATTTT.

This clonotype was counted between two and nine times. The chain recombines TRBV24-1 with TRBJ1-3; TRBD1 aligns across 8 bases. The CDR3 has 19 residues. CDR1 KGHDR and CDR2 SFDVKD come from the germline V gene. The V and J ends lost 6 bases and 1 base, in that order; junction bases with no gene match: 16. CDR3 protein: CATSPRTGLIRLSGNTIYF. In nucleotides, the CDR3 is TGTGCCACCAGTCCGCGGACAGGGCTAATACGGCTATCTGGAAACACCATATATTTT.

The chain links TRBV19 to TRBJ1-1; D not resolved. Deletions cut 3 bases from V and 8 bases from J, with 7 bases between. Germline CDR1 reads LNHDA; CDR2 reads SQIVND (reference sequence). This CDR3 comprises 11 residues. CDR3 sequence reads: CASSMETEAFF. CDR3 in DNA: TGTGCCAGTAGTATGGAGACAGAAGCTTTCTTT.

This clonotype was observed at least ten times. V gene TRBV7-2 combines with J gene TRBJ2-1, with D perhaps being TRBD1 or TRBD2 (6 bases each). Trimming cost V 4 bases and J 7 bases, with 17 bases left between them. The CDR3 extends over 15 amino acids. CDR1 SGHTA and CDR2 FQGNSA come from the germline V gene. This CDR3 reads CASSSRGLGVNEQFF. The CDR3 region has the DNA TGTGCCAGCAGCTCCCGGGGGCTTGGTGTGAATGAGCAGTTCTTC.